This TCR beta chain was identified in a study of cytomegalovirus exposure and HLA in healthy donors. The overall study: Per a later analysis, the 666 first-cohort and more than 100 validation repertoires shared one platform. Study-level points and caveats: The study flagged approximately 180 TCR beta chains as cytomegalovirus-associated. In vitro confirmation showed three CMV-associated chains to be CMV antigen specific.

Germline CDR1 reads GTSNPN; CDR2 reads SVGIG (reference sequence). V gave up 0 bases and J gave up 4 bases, with 6 bases separating them. This CDR3 is built from 12 residues. Produced via immunoSEQ multiplex PCR; TCRdb's table is partial and in-frame only. Of tens of thousands of clones listed, about 97% are singletons. A word on this clone: Its antigen is unknown.

The TCR originated in a woman aged 18-29 years in good health and CMV-seropositive. Sequenced sample: PBMCs. The chain joins TRBV30 to TRBJ1-2; D not resolved. In DNA, the CDR3 is TGTGCCTGGAGTGTATCCCTCTATGGCTACACCTTC. Protein product: CAWSVSLYGYTF.